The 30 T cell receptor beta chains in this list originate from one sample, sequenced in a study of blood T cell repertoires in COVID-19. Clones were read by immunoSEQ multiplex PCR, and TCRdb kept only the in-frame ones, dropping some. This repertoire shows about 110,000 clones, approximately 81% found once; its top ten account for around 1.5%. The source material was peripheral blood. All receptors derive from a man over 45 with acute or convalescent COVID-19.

DNA for the CDR3: TGTGCCAGCAGGGCAGGGGGCGAGAACACTGAAGCTTTCTTT. The encoded protein is CASRAGGENTEAFF. The chain employs TRBV6-5 and TRBJ1-1; 8 bases are a match to TRBD1. Per the germline V gene, CDR1 is MNHEY and CDR2 is SVGAGI. Unmatched junction bases numbered 4, after V lost 6 bases and J lost 1 base. The length of the CDR3 is 14 residues.

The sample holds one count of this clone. The CDR3 loop reads CASSEDSLYGYTF. CDR3 DNA: TGTGCCAGCAGCGAGGACAGCCTCTATGGCTACACCTTC. This chain connects TRBV28 to TRBJ1-2, with D possibly TRBD1 on 6 matching bases. The CDR3 runs 13 residues. Trimming left V 6 bases short and J 4 bases short, with 12 bases between. In germline, CDR1 is MDHEN, CDR2 SYDVKM.

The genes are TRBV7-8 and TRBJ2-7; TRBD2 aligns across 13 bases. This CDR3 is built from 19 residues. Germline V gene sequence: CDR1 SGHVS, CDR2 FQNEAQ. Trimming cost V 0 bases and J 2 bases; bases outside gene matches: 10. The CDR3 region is CASSLAIRLAGGRTYEQYF. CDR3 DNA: TGTGCCAGCAGCTTAGCTATCCGACTAGCGGGGGGCCGTACCTACGAGCAGTACTTC. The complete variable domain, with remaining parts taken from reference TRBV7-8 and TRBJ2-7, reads GAGVSQSPRYKVAKRGQDVALRCDPISGHVSLFWYQQALGQGPEFLTYFQNEAQLDKSGLPSDRFFAERPEGSVSTLKIQRTQQEDSAVYLCASSLAIRLAGGRTYEQYFGPGTRLTVT.

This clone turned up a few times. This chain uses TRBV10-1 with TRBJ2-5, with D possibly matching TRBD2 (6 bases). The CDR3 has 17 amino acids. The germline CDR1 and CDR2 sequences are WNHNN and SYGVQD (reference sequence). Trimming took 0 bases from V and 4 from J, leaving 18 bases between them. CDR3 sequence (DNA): TGCGCCAGCAGTGAGTCGAATTCGAGGAGGGGTCGAGAGACCCAGTACTTC. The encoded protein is CASSESNSRRGRETQYF.

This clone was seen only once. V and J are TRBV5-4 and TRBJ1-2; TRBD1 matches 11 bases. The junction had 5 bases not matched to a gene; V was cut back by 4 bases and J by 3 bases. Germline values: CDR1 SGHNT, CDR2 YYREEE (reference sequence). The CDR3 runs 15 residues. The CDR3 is CASSPGQGAYYGYTF. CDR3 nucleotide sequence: TGTGCCAGCAGCCCAGGACAGGGGGCTTACTATGGCTACACCTTC.

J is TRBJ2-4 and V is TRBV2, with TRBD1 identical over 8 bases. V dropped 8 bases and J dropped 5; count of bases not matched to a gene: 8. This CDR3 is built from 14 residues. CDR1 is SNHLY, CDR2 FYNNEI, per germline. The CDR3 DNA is TGTGCCAGCGGGTGGGGGACAGGTCAAAACATTCAGTACTTC. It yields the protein CASGWGTGQNIQYF.

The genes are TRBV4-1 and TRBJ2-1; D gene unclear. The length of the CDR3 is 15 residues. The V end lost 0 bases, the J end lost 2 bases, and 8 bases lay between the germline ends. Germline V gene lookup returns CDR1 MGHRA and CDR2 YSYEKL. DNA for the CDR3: TGCGCCAGCAGCCAAGAAACAGCCCCCTACAATGAGCAGTTCTTC. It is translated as CASSQETAPYNEQFF.

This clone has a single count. In DNA form, the CDR3 reads TGTGCCAGCAGCTTGCCGGGACAGACAAATTCACCCCTCCACTTT. This codes for CASSLPGQTNSPLHF. The chain recombines TRBV5-4 with TRBJ1-6; TRBD1 matches at 7 bases. The CDR3 extends over 15 amino acids. Germline-derived CDR1 and CDR2 are SGHNT and YYREEE (reference sequence). The junction had 5 bases not matched to a gene; V was cut back by 1 base and J by 7 bases.

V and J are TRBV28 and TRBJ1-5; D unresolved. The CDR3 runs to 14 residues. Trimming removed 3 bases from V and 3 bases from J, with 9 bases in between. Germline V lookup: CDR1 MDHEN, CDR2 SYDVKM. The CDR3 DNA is TGTGCCAGCAGTTTCCCGCAGTTCAATCAGCCCCAGCATTTT. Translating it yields CASSFPQFNQPQHF.

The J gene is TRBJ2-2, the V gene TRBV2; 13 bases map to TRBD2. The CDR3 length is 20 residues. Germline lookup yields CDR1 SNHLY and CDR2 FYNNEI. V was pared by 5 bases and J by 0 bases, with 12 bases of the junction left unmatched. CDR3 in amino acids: CASSIYRLAGGISNTGELFF. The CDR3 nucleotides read TGTGCCAGCAGTATATACAGACTAGCGGGGGGTATATCGAACACCGGGGAGCTGTTTTTT.

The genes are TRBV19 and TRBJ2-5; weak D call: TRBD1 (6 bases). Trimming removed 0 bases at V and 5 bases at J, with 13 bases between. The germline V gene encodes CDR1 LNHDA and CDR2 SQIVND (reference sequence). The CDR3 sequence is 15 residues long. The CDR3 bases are TGTGCCAGTAGTATAGATACAGGGTTGGGCGAGACCCAGTACTTC. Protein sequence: CASSIDTGLGETQYF.

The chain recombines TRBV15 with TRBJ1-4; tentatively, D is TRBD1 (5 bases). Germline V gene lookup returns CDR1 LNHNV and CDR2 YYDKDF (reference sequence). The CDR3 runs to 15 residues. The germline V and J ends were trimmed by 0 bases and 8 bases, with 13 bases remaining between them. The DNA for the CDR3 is TGTGCCACCAGCAGAGAACTGGGGGGTTGGGAAAAACTGTTTTTT. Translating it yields CATSRELGGWEKLFF.

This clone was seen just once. CDR3 sequence reads: CASSEFDRVSNYGYTF. The DNA for the CDR3 is TGTGCCAGCAGTGAATTCGACAGAGTCTCTAACTATGGCTACACCTTC. The chain couples TRBV6-1 to TRBJ1-2; tentatively, D is TRBD1 (5 bases). The germline V gene encodes CDR1 MNHNS and CDR2 SASEGT. The CDR3 length is 16 residues. The V and J ends lost 2 bases and 0 bases respectively, with 13 bases between them.

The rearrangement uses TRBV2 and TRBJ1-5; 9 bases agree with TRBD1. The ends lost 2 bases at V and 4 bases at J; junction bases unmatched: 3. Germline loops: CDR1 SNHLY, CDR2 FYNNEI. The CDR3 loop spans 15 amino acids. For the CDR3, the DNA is TGTGCCAGCAGTGAATCGGACAGGGGAAATCAGCCCCAGCATTTT. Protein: CASSESDRGNQPQHF.

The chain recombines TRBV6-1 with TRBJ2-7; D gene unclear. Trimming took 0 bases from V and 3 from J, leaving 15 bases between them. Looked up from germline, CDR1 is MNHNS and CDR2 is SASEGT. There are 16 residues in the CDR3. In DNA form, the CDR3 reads TGTGCCAGCAGTGAAGCGCTGGGCAGAGTTGGCTACGAGCAGTACGTC. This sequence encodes CASSEALGRVGYEQYV.

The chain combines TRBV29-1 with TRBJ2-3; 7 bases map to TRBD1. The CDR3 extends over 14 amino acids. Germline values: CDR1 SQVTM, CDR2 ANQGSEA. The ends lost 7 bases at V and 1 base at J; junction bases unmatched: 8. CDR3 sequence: CSALPGGGTDTQYF. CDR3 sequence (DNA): TGCAGCGCCCTCCCAGGGGGAGGCACAGATACGCAGTATTTT.

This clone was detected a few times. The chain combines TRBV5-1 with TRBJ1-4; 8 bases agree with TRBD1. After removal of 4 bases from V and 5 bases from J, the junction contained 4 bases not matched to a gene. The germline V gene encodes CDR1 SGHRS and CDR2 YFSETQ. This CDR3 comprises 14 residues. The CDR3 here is CASSQGQANEKLFF. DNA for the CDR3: TGCGCCAGCAGCCAGGGACAGGCAAATGAAAAACTGTTTTTT.

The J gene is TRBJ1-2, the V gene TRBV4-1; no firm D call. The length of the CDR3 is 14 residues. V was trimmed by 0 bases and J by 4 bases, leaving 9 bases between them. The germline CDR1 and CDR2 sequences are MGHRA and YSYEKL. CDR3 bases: TGCGCCAGCAGCCAAGATATGGCCCCCTATGGCTACACCTTC. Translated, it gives CASSQDMAPYGYTF.

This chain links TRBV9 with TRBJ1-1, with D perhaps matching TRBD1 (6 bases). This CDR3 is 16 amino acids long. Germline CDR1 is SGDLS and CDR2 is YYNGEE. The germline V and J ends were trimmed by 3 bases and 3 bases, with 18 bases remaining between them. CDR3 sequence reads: CASSEFTTGRDTEAFF. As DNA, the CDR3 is TGTGCCAGCAGCGAATTTACTACAGGGCGGGACACTGAAGCTTTCTTT. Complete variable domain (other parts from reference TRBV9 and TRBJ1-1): DSGVTQTPKHLITATGQRVTLRCSPRSGDLSVYWYQQSLDQGLQFLIQYYNGEERAKGNILERFSAQQFPDLHSELNLSSLELGDSALYFCASSEFTTGRDTEAFFGQGTRLTVV.

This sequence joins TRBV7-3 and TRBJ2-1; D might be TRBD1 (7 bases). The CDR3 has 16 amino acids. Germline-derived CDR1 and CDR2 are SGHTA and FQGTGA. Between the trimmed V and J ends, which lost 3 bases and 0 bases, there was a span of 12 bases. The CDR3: CASSLAGQSSYNEQFF. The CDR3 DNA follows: TGTGCCAGCAGCTTGGCGGGACAGAGCTCCTACAATGAGCAGTTCTTC.

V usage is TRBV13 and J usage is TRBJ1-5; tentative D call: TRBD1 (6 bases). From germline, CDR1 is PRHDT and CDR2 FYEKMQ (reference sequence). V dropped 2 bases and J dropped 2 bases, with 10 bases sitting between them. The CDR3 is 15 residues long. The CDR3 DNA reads TGTGCCAGCAGCTTATCGGGGGGCGGCAATCAGCCCCAGCATTTT. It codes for CASSLSGGGNQPQHF.

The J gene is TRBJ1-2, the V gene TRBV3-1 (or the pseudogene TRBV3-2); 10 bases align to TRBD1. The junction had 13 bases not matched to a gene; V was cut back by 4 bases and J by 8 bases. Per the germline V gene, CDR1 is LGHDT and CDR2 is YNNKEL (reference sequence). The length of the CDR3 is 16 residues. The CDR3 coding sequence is TGTGCCAGCAGCCCAAGAATCCGGGACAGGGGAGGAGGCTACACCTTC. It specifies CASSPRIRDRGGGYTF.

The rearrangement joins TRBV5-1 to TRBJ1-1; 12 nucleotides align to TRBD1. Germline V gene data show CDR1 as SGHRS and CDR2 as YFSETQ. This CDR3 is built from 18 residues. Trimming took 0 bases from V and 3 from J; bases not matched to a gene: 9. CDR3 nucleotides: TGCGCCAGCAGCTTGGCGCTGGGACAGGGGGCGCGAGACACTGAAGCTTTCTTT. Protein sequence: CASSLALGQGARDTEAFF.

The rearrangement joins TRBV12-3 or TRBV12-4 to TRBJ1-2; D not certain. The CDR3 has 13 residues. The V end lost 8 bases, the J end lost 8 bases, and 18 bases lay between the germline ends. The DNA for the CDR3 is TGTGCCAGCGTTGTAGCGGCGGGGTTAGGCTACACCTTC. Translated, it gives CASVVAAGLGYTF.

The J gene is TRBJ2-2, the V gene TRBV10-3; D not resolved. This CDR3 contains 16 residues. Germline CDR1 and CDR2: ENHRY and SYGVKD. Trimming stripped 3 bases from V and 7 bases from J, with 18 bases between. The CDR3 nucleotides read TGTGCCATCAGTGATCCCGAGGCAGTGGGTGGCGGGGAGCTGTTTTTT. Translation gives CAISDPEAVGGGELFF.

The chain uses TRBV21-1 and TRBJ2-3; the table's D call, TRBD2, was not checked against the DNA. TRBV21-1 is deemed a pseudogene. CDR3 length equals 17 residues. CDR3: CASSKMVADASTDTQYF. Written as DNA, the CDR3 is TGTGCCAGCAGCAAAATGGTAGCTGACGCTAGCACAGATACGCAGTATTTT.

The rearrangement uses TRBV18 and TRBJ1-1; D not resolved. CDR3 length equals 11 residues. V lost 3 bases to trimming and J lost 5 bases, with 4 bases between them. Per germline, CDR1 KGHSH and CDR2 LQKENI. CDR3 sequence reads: CASSPATEAFF. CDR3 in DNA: TGTGCCAGCTCACCCGCGACTGAAGCTTTCTTT.

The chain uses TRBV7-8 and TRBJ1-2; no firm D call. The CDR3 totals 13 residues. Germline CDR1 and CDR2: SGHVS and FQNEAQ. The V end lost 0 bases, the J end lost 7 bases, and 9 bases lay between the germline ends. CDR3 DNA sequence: TGTGCCAGCAGCTTAGCGGGAGCGAGTGGCTACACCTTC. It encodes CASSLAGASGYTF.

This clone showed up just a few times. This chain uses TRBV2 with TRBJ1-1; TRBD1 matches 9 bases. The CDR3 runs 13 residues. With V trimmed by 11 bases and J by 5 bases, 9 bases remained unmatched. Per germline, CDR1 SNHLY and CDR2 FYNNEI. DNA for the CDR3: TGTGCCGGCGGACAGGGGTTAGGTACTGAAGCTTTCTTT. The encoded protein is CAGGQGLGTEAFF.

The CDR3 nucleotides read TGCGCCAGCAGACTAGGACAGGGGCCCTACGAGCAGTACTTC. Amino acids: CASRLGQGPYEQYF. The chain employs TRBV5-1 and TRBJ2-7; 9 bases line up with TRBD1. Germline V gives CDR1 SGHRS, CDR2 YFSETQ. The CDR3 runs to 14 residues. Unmatched junction bases numbered 5, after V lost 5 bases and J lost 2 bases.